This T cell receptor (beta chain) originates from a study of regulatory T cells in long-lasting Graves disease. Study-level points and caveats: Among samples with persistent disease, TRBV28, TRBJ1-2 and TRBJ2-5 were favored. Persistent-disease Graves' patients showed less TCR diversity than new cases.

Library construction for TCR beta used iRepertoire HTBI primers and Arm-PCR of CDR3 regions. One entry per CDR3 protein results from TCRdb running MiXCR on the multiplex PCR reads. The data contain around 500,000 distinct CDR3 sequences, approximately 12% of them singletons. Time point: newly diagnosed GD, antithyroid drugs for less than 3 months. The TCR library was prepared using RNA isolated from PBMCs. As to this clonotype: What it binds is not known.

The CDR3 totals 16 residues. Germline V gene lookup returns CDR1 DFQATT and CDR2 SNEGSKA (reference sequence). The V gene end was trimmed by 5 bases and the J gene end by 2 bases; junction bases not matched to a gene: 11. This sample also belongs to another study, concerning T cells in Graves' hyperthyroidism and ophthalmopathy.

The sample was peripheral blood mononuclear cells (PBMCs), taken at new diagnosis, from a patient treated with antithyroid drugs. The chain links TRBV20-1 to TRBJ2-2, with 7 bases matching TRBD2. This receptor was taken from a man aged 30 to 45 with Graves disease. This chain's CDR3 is CSAPLRRTSNTGELFF. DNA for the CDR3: TGCAGTGCTCCCCTGAGGAGGACTAGTAACACCGGGGAGCTGTTTTTT.